This T cell receptor (beta chain) was recovered during a study of T-cell memory formation after mild COVID-19. For the study at large: TCR clusters mostly belonged to single donors.

A single record per CDR3 protein comes from TCRdb applying MiXCR to the 5' RACE reads. The table records 450,000 to 650,000 distinct CDR3 sequences, more than 15% of them present only once. This clonotype was counted a few times. Its target is not known. General study findings and limits: The pre-infection memory compartment contained some responding clones, suggesting cross-reactive memory joined. The authors did not confirm SARS-CoV-2 specificity of second-wave clones peaking day 37.

CDR1 is KGHSH, CDR2 LQKENI, per germline. Trimming took 4 bases from V and 7 from J; bases not matched to a gene: 5. The CDR3 extends over 14 amino acids. This TCR derives from an adult woman who had mild COVID-19 (a few samples of this study predate the infection). Cell type and time point are not known. The sequenced sample was PBMCs or a T cell subset sorted from them (not recorded which). The chain has TRBV18 and TRBJ2-4; TRBD1 aligns across 9 bases. The CDR3 DNA reads TGTGCCAGCTCACAGGACAGGGGCTCTAACATTCAGTACTTC. Translating gives CASSQDRGSNIQYF.